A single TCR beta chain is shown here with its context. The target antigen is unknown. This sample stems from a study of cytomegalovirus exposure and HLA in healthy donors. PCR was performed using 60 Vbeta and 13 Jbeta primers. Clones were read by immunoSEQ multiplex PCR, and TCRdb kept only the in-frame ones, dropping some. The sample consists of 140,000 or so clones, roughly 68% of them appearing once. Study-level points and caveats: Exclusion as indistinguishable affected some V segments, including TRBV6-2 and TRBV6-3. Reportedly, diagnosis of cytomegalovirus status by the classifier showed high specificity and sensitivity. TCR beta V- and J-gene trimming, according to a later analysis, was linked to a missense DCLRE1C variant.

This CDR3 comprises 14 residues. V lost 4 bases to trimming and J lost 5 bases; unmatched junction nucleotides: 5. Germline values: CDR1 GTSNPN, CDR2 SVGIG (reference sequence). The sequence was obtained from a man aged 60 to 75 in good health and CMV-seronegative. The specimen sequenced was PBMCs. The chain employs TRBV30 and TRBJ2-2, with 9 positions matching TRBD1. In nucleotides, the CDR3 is TGTGCCTGGACTGGAGGACAGGGGACCGGGGAGCTGTTTTTT. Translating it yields CAWTGGQGTGELFF.